The 13 T cell receptor beta chains below were found in one sample sequenced in a study of regulatory T cells in long-lasting Graves disease. Time point defined: persistent/refractory GD, antithyroid drugs over 5 years with positive TRAb. Isolated PBMC RNA provided the starting material for the TCR library. Arm-PCR with iRepertoire HTBI primers amplified the CDR3 regions for these TCR beta libraries. A single record per CDR3 protein comes from TCRdb applying MiXCR to the multiplex PCR reads. The data hold nearly 350,000 distinct CDR3 sequences, with roughly a fifth observed a single time. The sequencing used peripheral blood mononuclear cells (PBMCs), collected when the disease was refractory, from a patient treated with antithyroid drugs. These TCRs come from a female donor with Graves disease.

This clonotype was recorded at least ten times. The rearrangement links TRBV6-1 to TRBJ1-1; D call uncertain. The CDR3 consists of 11 residues. V lost 7 bases, J lost 1 base, and 4 bases lay in between. Germline lookup yields CDR1 MNHNS and CDR2 SASEGT. The CDR3 is CASIENTEAFF. DNA of the CDR3: TGTGCCAGCATCGAGAACACTGAAGCTTTCTTT.

Worth noting for this clonotype: Its ends do not fully match the called genes, so a read error is possible. The rearrangement joins TRBV4-1 to TRBJ1-4; no clear D gene. The CDR3 has 17 amino acids. The germline CDR1 and CDR2 sequences are MGHRA and YSYEKL. CDR3 sequence: CASSQDWSIRRDEKLFF. CDR3 coding DNA: TGTGCCAGCAGCCAAGATTGGTCCATCCGAAGGGATGAAAAACTGTTTTTT.

The V call is TRBV24-1, the J call TRBJ2-3; no reliable D call. The germline gives CDR1 KGHDR, CDR2 SFDVKD. The CDR3 extends over 14 amino acids. Trimming cost V 4 bases and J 0 bases, with 7 bases left between them. CDR3 residues: CATSELDSTDTQYF. In DNA form, the CDR3 reads TGTGCCACCAGTGAACTTGACAGCACAGATACGCAGTATTTT.

The sample holds a few counts of this clonotype. The rearrangement joins TRBV6-2 or TRBV6-3 to TRBJ1-2, with D unclear. Germline V gives CDR1 MNHEY, CDR2 SVGEGT. This CDR3 region has 17 residues. Trimming took off 6 bases at V and 0 bases at J, with 20 bases between the two ends. CDR3 nucleotide sequence: TGTGCCAGCAGCCCAATACCGTGGAGGGCCTCTAACTATGGCTACACCTTC. Protein sequence: CASSPIPWRASNYGYTF.

This clonotype was counted many times. V and J are TRBV28 and TRBJ1-2; 12 positions agree with TRBD1. This CDR3 spans 15 amino acids. V lost 4 bases, J lost 5 bases, and 5 bases stayed unmatched. From germline, CDR1 is MDHEN and CDR2 SYDVKM. The CDR3 DNA follows: TGTGCCAGCAGTTCCGGGGACAGGGGGCCTTATGGCTACACCTTC. This encodes CASSSGDRGPYGYTF.

The chain couples TRBV5-5 to TRBJ1-5; no clear D gene. Trimming took off 1 base at V and 7 bases at J, with 24 bases between the two ends. The CDR3 spans 18 residues. From germline, CDR1 is SGHKS and CDR2 YYEKEE (reference sequence). The CDR3 DNA reads TGTGCCAGCAGCTTGTTTGGGGATTTCATGGGCGACGGGCAGCCCCAGCATTTT. It codes for CASSLFGDFMGDGQPQHF.

This clonotype has just a few counts. The genes are TRBV2 and TRBJ2-1; no firm D call. The CDR3 consists of 9 residues. Germline assignment: CDR1 SNHLY and CDR2 FYNNEI. The V end was cut by 6 bases, the J end by 6 bases, with 0 bases between. The CDR3 DNA reads as TGTGCCAGCAGCAATGAGCAGTTCTTC. Its protein is CASSNEQFF.

V usage is TRBV7-9 and J usage is TRBJ1-5, with a possible D match to TRBD1 (5 bases). Per germline, CDR1 SEHNR and CDR2 FQNEAQ (reference sequence). The germline V and J ends were trimmed by 1 base and 4 bases, with 11 bases remaining between them. The CDR3 contains 15 residues. CDR3 residues: CASSLEAGPNQPQHF. DNA of the CDR3: TGTGCCAGCAGCTTAGAGGCAGGGCCGAATCAGCCCCAGCATTTT.

The sample holds a few counts of this clonotype. The rearrangement joins TRBV24-1 to TRBJ2-5; D gene unclear. V gave up 2 bases and J gave up 1 base, with 7 bases separating them. The CDR3 sequence is 14 residues long. Germline lookup yields CDR1 KGHDR and CDR2 SFDVKD. CDR3: CATSDSTIQETQYF. DNA of the CDR3: TGTGCCACCAGTGATTCGACCATCCAAGAGACCCAGTACTTC.

In its sample, this clonotype was seen many times. This chain connects TRBV10-3 to TRBJ2-7; 11 bases map to TRBD2. The junction had 2 bases not matched to a gene; V was cut back by 7 bases and J by 3 bases. Germline V gene sequence: CDR1 ENHRY, CDR2 SYGVKD. The CDR3 is 13 residues long. CDR3 loop: CAIKLAGGYEQYF. In nucleotides, the CDR3 is TGTGCCATCAAGCTAGCGGGAGGCTACGAGCAGTACTTC.

The sample holds many counts of this clonotype. The chain carries TRBV12-3 or TRBV12-4 and TRBJ1-6; D not resolved. Trimming stripped 1 base from V and 15 bases from J, with 7 bases between. The CDR3 runs to 11 residues. The CDR3 DNA reads as TGTGCCAGCAGTTTAGGCAGAAACCTCCACTTT. Translated: CASSLGRNLHF.

In the case of this clonotype: With a much larger clone just one base away, this may be a read error. The CDR3 does not close with the conserved phenylalanine or tryptophan, likely indicating a read error. The chain employs TRBV11-2 and TRBJ2-7; no clear D. Germline V gene lookup returns CDR1 SGHAT and CDR2 FQNNGV. The CDR3 totals 13 residues. V was trimmed by 5 bases and J by 4 bases, leaving 12 bases between them. The CDR3 nucleotides read TGTGCCAGCAGCCCGGGTGTGGCATACGAGCAGTACCTC. Its protein is CASSPGVAYEQYL.

This clonotype was detected a few times. The chain links TRBV29-1 to TRBJ1-1, with D possibly matching TRBD1 (5 bases). Looked up from germline, CDR1 is SQVTM and CDR2 is ANQGSEA. Trimming left V 4 bases short and J 1 base short, with 16 bases between. CDR3 length equals 15 residues. CDR3 nucleotides: TGCAGCGTTGTACTTACGGGGGGAAGGAACACTGAAGCTTTCTTT. Protein sequence: CSVVLTGGRNTEAFF.